This is a list of T cell receptor beta chains from one sample in a study of cytomegalovirus exposure and HLA in healthy donors. Clones were sequenced by immunoSEQ multiplex PCR, and TCRdb holds only the in-frame ones, with some missing. The data contain 100,000 to 150,000 clones, around 83% of them singletons. Input material: PBMCs. The receptors were sampled from a girl aged 2-10 years in good health and CMV-seronegative. Both conserved end residues are part of each CDR3. The D gene is left open where the match is weak. Clone size is not always given. Where it is, it says once, few, many or a class for expanded clones.

cdr3_length j_call v_call d_call clone_size cdr3_aa cdr3_nt
15 TRBJ2-1 TRBV6-6 NA NA CASSHSWFSYNEQFF TGTGCCAGCAGTCATAGCTGGTTCTCCTACAATGAGCAGTTCTTC
15 TRBJ1-4 TRBV2 NA once CASRFQELTNEKLFF TGTGCCAGCAGATTTCAGGAACTAACTAATGAAAAACTGTTTTTT
13 TRBJ2-7 TRBV30 NA once CAWAQDMPNEQYF TGTGCCTGGGCCCAGGACATGCCCAACGAGCAGTACTTC
17 TRBJ1-2 TRBV7-9 NA NA CASSLGPDSVANYGYTF TGTGCCAGCAGCTTAGGACCCGACAGCGTAGCTAACTATGGCTACACCTTC
16 TRBJ2-3 TRBV7-2 NA NA CASSLGPATSTDTQYF TGTGCCAGCAGCTTAGGTCCAGCGACTAGCACAGATACGCAGTATTTT
15 TRBJ2-7 TRBV5-1 NA NA CASSRWGGPQEEQYF TGCGCCAGCAGCCGCTGGGGCGGACCCCAGGAAGAGCAGTACTTC
15 TRBJ2-7 TRBV27 TRBD2 NA CASSLGLAGLYEQYF TGTGCCAGCAGTTTAGGACTAGCGGGACTCTACGAGCAGTACTTC
13 TRBJ2-1 TRBV11-2 NA NA CASSPDFSNEQFF TGTGCCAGCAGCCCGGACTTCTCCAATGAGCAGTTCTTC
16 TRBJ2-7 TRBV7-6 NA NA CASSSSTGSSSYEQYF TGTGCCAGCAGCTCATCGACCGGGTCGAGCTCCTACGAGCAGTACTTC
16 TRBJ2-1 TRBV4-1 NA NA CASSQDPPPTYNEQFF TGCGCCAGCAGCCAAGATCCGCCCCCTACCTACAATGAGCAGTTCTTC
15 TRBJ2-7 TRBV15 TRBD2 NA CATSREGRGAYEQYF TGTGCCACCAGCAGAGAAGGTCGGGGGGCCTACGAGCAGTACTTC
15 TRBJ1-1 TRBV9 NA NA CASSSPTGHKSEAFF TGTGCCAGCAGCTCGCCAACTGGACACAAGTCTGAAGCTTTCTTT
13 TRBJ2-7 TRBV6-6 TRBD1 NA CASSSDRGYEQYF TGTGCCAGCAGTTCGGACAGGGGCTACGAGCAGTACTTC
15 TRBJ1-6 TRBV6-5 NA NA CASSYVGSYNSPLHF TGTGCCAGCAGTTACGTGGGCTCCTATAATTCCCCCCTCCACTTT
13 TRBJ2-7 TRBV4-3 NA NA CASSQDSQYEQYF TGCGCCAGCAGCCAAGACTCCCAGTACGAGCAGTACTTC
14 TRBJ1-2 TRBV4-1 TRBD1 NA CASSRTGTGNGYTF TGCGCCAGCAGCCGAACCGGGACAGGAAATGGCTACACCTTC
15 TRBJ1-4 TRBV5-4 NA NA CASSLYSPGREKLFF TGTGCCAGCAGCTTGTACTCACCGGGAAGGGAAAAACTGTTTTTT
17 TRBJ2-1 TRBV28 TRBD2 NA CASSLRGLAGSFNEQFF TGTGCCAGCAGTTTGAGGGGACTAGCGGGGTCTTTTAATGAGCAGTTCTTC
14 TRBJ2-1 TRBV5-1 NA NA CASRRGQSYNEQFF TGCGCCAGCAGGCGTGGACAGTCCTACAATGAGCAGTTCTTC
15 TRBJ2-7 TRBV4-1 TRBD1 NA CASTQTRDSSYEQYF TGCGCCAGCACCCAAACCCGGGACAGTTCCTACGAGCAGTACTTC
17 TRBJ2-3 TRBV4-2 TRBD2 NA CASSQRGSSGSSDTQYF TGTGCCAGCAGCCAAAGGGGGTCTAGCGGGAGTTCAGATACGCAGTATTTT
13 TRBJ1-2 TRBV19 NA NA CASSIDSERGYTF TGTGCCAGTAGTATAGACAGCGAGCGGGGCTACACCTTC
13 TRBJ1-4 TRBV19 NA NA CASSSQGNEKLFF TGTGCCAGTAGTTCTCAGGGAAATGAAAAACTGTTTTTT
11 TRBJ1-1 TRBV7-9 NA NA CASSSRPEAFF TGTGCCAGCAGCTCGAGGCCTGAAGCTTTCTTT
16 TRBJ2-4 TRBV19 NA NA CASSIVGLLAKNIQYF TGTGCCAGTAGTATTGTGGGGCTGCTAGCCAAAAACATTCAGTACTTC
15 TRBJ2-2 TRBV5-6 NA NA CASSTLWGRTGELFF TGTGCCAGCAGCACACTCTGGGGGAGGACCGGGGAGCTGTTTTTT
11 TRBJ2-7 TRBV6-1 NA NA CASSGHYEQYF TGTGCCAGCAGTGGCCACTACGAGCAGTACTTC
16 TRBJ2-3 TRBV6-5 TRBD2 NA CASSSPGLGLSDTQYF TGTGCCAGCAGTTCCCCGGGACTAGGGCTCTCGGATACGCAGTATTTT
16 TRBJ2-1 TRBV27 TRBD1 NA CASSLDTQGAYNEQFF TGTGCCAGCAGTTTAGACACCCAGGGGGCTTACAATGAGCAGTTCTTC
14 TRBJ2-2 TRBV11-2 NA NA CASSLATNTGELFF TGTGCCAGCAGCTTAGCTACGAACACCGGGGAGCTGTTTTTT
13 TRBJ2-2 TRBV27 NA once CASTQGYTGELFF TGTGCCAGCACCCAGGGTTACACCGGGGAGCTGTTTTTT
14 TRBJ2-3 TRBV5-4 NA NA CASSLASPADTQYF TGTGCCAGCAGCTTAGCCTCCCCCGCAGATACGCAGTATTTT
16 TRBJ2-5 TRBV28 TRBD2 NA CASSSRTSGEWETQYF TGTGCCAGCAGTTCTAGGACTAGCGGGGAATGGGAGACCCAGTACTTC
12 TRBJ2-1 TRBV6-5 TRBD2 once CASRGGEGEQFF TGTGCCAGCAGAGGAGGGGAGGGTGAGCAGTTCTTC
16 TRBJ1-4 TRBV7-9 NA NA CASSPSGSRTWEKLFF TGTGCCAGCAGTCCCTCCGGTTCGAGAACGTGGGAAAAACTGTTTTTT
14 TRBJ2-3 TRBV27 NA NA CASRILADQDTQYF TGTGCCAGCAGGATACTAGCAGATCAAGATACGCAGTATTTT
14 TRBJ2-5 TRBV7-7 TRBD2 NA CASSPSPGGETQYF TGTGCCAGCAGCCCATCCCCGGGGGGAGAGACCCAGTACTTC
13 TRBJ1-1 TRBV5-1 NA once CASSPDQGTEAFF TGCGCCAGCAGCCCGGACCAGGGGACTGAAGCTTTCTTT
16 TRBJ1-5 TRBV18 NA NA CASSPYGHYSNQPQHF TGTGCCAGCTCACCGTATGGACACTATAGCAATCAGCCCCAGCATTTT
18 TRBJ2-6 TRBV5-1 NA NA CASSLDSVSVSGANVLTF TGCGCCAGCAGCTTGGATTCCGTTAGTGTCTCTGGGGCCAACGTCCTGACTTTC
16 TRBJ2-3 TRBV9 NA NA CASSVDLAIPTDTQYF TGTGCCAGCAGCGTAGACCTAGCGATACCCACAGATACGCAGTATTTT
11 TRBJ2-5 TRBV30 TRBD1 NA CACRGLETQYF TGTGCCTGCAGGGGGCTGGAGACCCAGTACTTC
15 TRBJ1-5 TRBV30 NA NA CAWDSGLYSNQPQHF TGTGCCTGGGATAGCGGACTCTATAGCAATCAGCCCCAGCATTTT
22 TRBJ2-7 TRBV27 TRBD2 NA CASSLSPPLDSGLPTRYYEQYF TGTGCCAGCAGTTTATCGCCACCTCTAGATAGCGGGCTCCCGACGCGGTACTACGAGCAGTACTTC
15 TRBJ1-5 TRBV4-2 NA NA CASSQAHRGNQPQHF TGTGCCAGCAGCCAGGCACACCGGGGTAATCAGCCCCAGCATTTT
15 TRBJ2-5 TRBV10-1 NA NA CASAPGLEFQETQYF TGCGCCAGCGCTCCGGGACTTGAGTTTCAAGAGACCCAGTACTTC
12 TRBJ1-1 TRBV27 NA once CASSPQNTEAFF TGTGCCAGCAGTCCACAGAACACTGAAGCTTTCTTT
13 TRBJ2-1 TRBV27 TRBD1 NA CASRLLDRGEQFF TGTGCCAGCAGACTACTTGACAGGGGCGAGCAGTTCTTC
20 TRBJ1-5 TRBV14 NA NA CASSTHRQVRVRLVYQPQHF TGTGCCAGCAGCACCCATCGACAGGTTCGAGTGAGGTTGGTATATCAGCCCCAGCATTTT
14 TRBJ1-1 TRBV6-5 TRBD1 NA CASSSGQGFTEAFF TGTGCCAGCAGTTCCGGACAGGGCTTCACTGAAGCTTTCTTT
17 TRBJ1-2 TRBV5-6 TRBD1 NA CASSSGTAIGINYGYTF TGTGCCAGCAGCTCGGGGACAGCAATTGGAATTAACTATGGCTACACCTTC
13 TRBJ1-3 TRBV2 NA few CASTGTRGNTIYF TGTGCCAGCACGGGTACAAGGGGAAACACCATATATTTT
13 TRBJ1-5 TRBV6-5 NA few CASSRQENQPQHF TGTGCCAGCAGTCGACAGGAGAATCAGCCCCAGCATTTT
16 TRBJ2-3 TRBV4-1 TRBD2 NA CASSPEGRGSADTQYF TGCGCCAGCAGCCCAGAGGGGCGGGGGTCGGCAGATACGCAGTATTTT